The 20 T cell receptor beta chains presented below share a single source sample, sequenced in a study of blood T cell repertoires in COVID-19. Sequencing used immunoSEQ multiplex PCR; TCRdb keeps in-frame clones, though not all of them. This table has some 83,000 clones, approximately 89% appearing once. Sequencing used peripheral blood. These receptors were taken from a man between 60 and 75 years old with acute or convalescent COVID-19.

V and J are TRBV5-4 and TRBJ2-2; possible D gene TRBD1, 6 bases. In germline, CDR1 is SGHNT, CDR2 YYREEE (reference sequence). V lost 3 bases, J lost 7 bases, and 10 bases lay in between. The CDR3 extends over 13 amino acids. The CDR3 is CASSSQGNGELFF. The CDR3 nucleotides are TGTGCCAGCAGCTCACAGGGAAACGGGGAGCTGTTTTTT.

V and J are TRBV5-4 and TRBJ2-7; 7 nucleotides match TRBD1. The CDR3 loop spans 14 amino acids. V lost 0 bases, J lost 7 bases, and 7 bases stayed unmatched. Germline V gene lookup returns CDR1 SGHNT and CDR2 YYREEE (reference sequence). CDR3 region: CASSLATGDQEQYF. CDR3 nucleotides: TGTGCCAGCAGCTTGGCTACAGGGGACCAGGAGCAGTACTTC.

The genes are TRBV6-5 and TRBJ2-7; tentative D call: TRBD1 (5 bases). Germline CDR1 and CDR2: MNHEY and SVGAGI. The CDR3 is 13 residues long. The V gene lost 4 bases and the J gene lost 6 bases, with 13 bases spanning the gap. The CDR3 nucleotides are TGTGCCAGCAGTTCCTTTGGGGCTGCCGAGCAGTACTTC. Protein: CASSSFGAAEQYF.

The chain has TRBV9 and TRBJ1-1; the D is unclear. The germline V and J ends were trimmed by 2 bases and 0 bases, with 14 bases remaining between them. Germline CDR1 and CDR2: SGDLS and YYNGEE. The CDR3 runs 16 residues. Here the CDR3 DNA reads TGTGCCAGCAGCGTCAGAGACTCCTCCGTGAACACTGAAGCTTTCTTT. Its translation is CASSVRDSSVNTEAFF.

The rearrangement uses TRBV4-1 and TRBJ2-2; the match to TRBD1 covers 9 bases. Germline V gene data show CDR1 as MGHRA and CDR2 as YSYEKL. V lost 0 bases and J lost 5; bases outside the gene matches: 7. The CDR3 runs 17 residues. The CDR3 DNA reads TGCGCCAGCAGCCAAGAAGACAGGGGGGGTAATACCGGGGAGCTGTTTTTT. Its translation: CASSQEDRGGNTGELFF.

This clone showed up just a few times. The chain has TRBV6-2 or TRBV6-3 and TRBJ1-2, with TRBD1 identical over 9 bases. CDR3 length equals 14 residues. Unmatched junction bases numbered 3, after V lost 4 bases and J lost 3 bases. The germline CDR1 and CDR2 sequences are MNHEY and SVGEGT. For the CDR3, the DNA is TGTGCCAGCAGTTGGACAGGGGATTACTATGGCTACACCTTC. Protein product: CASSWTGDYYGYTF.

The chain has TRBV27 and TRBJ1-1; a weak D match, TRBD1 (5 bases). V lost 7 bases and J 1 base, leaving 13 bases between the germline ends. Germline V gene lookup returns CDR1 MNHEY and CDR2 SMNVEV (reference sequence). The CDR3 has 14 residues. DNA of the CDR3: TGTGCCAGCACCCGCGGGGGGGGGAACACTGAAGCTTTCTTT. It encodes CASTRGGGNTEAFF.

The CDR3 nucleotides are TGTGCCAGCAGCCACTCCAGGACAGGGGGCGGCGAGCAGTACTTC. Amino acid sequence: CASSHSRTGGGEQYF. The chain joins TRBV14 to TRBJ2-7; 11 bases map to TRBD1. V was clipped by 3 bases and J by 6 bases; unmatched bases: 7. The CDR3 contains 15 residues. Per germline, CDR1 SGHDN and CDR2 FVKESK.

The chain uses TRBV10-1 and TRBJ1-1; a weak D match, TRBD1 (6 bases). The germline CDR1 and CDR2 sequences are WNHNN and SYGVQD (reference sequence). The CDR3 contains 13 residues. The germline V and J ends were trimmed by 3 bases and 6 bases, with 11 bases remaining between them. CDR3 protein: CASSEQGSPEAFF. DNA for the CDR3: TGCGCCAGCAGTGAACAGGGAAGCCCTGAAGCTTTCTTT.

The chain uses TRBV9 and TRBJ2-3, with D perhaps matching TRBD1 (7 bases). The CDR3 runs 15 residues. Trimming left V 2 bases short and J 2 bases short, with 12 bases between. Germline loops: CDR1 SGDLS, CDR2 YYNGEE. This CDR3 is CASSVEGADTDTQYF. The CDR3 DNA is TGTGCCAGCAGCGTGGAGGGGGCGGACACAGATACGCAGTATTTT.

This chain uses TRBV24-1 with TRBJ1-2; D is undetermined. CDR1 is KGHDR, CDR2 SFDVKD, per germline. This CDR3 is built from 14 residues. Between the trimmed V and J ends, which lost 4 bases and 2 bases, there was a span of 10 bases. The CDR3 region has the DNA TGTGCCACCAGTGAAGGAGGGCACAACTATGGCTACACCTTC. As protein: CATSEGGHNYGYTF.

The V call is TRBV5-1, the J call TRBJ2-1; D is unclear. Germline CDR1 SGHRS, CDR2 YFSETQ. The V gene lost 3 bases and the J gene lost 4 bases, with 8 bases spanning the gap. This CDR3 is built from 13 residues. The CDR3 DNA reads TGCGCCAGCAGCTCTATGCATTACAATGAGCAGTTCTTC. The encoded protein is CASSSMHYNEQFF. Full variable domain (remainder filled in from reference TRBV5-1 and TRBJ2-1): KAGVTQTPRYLIKTRGQQVTLSCSPISGHRSVSWYQQTPGQGLQFLFEYFSETQRNKGNFPGRFSGRQFSNSRSEMNVSTLELGDSALYLCASSSMHYNEQFFGPGTRLTVL.

V usage is TRBV7-8 and J usage is TRBJ2-7, with no clear D. Between the trimmed V and J ends, which lost 5 bases and 2 bases, there was a span of 13 bases. The length of the CDR3 is 14 residues. Germline-derived CDR1 and CDR2 are SGHVS and FQNEAQ. CDR3 bases: TGTGCCAGCAGCCCAACTACCGTTACCTACGAGCAGTACTTC. This translates into CASSPTTVTYEQYF.

CDR3 nucleotides: TGTGCTAGTGGCCCCTCCAGCGGGCTACACAATGAGCAGTTCTTC. Amino acid sequence: CASGPSSGLHNEQFF. V is TRBV12-5 and J is TRBJ2-1; D is possibly TRBD2 (6 bases). Per the germline V gene, CDR1 is LGHNT and CDR2 is FRNRAP. Trimming pared 6 bases from V and 5 bases from J, leaving 17 bases between. CDR3 size: 15 residues. Full variable domain (remainder filled in from reference TRBV12-5 and TRBJ2-1): DARVTQTPRHKVTEMGQEVTMRCQPILGHNTVFWYRQTMMQGLELLAYFRNRAPLDDSGMPKDRFSAEMPDATLATLKIQPSEPRDSAVYFCASGPSSGLHNEQFFGPGTRLTVL.

This sequence joins TRBV6-5 and TRBJ2-7; a weak D match, TRBD2 (6 bases). CDR3 length: 16 amino acids. Trimming removed 4 bases at V and 7 bases at J, with 23 bases between. CDR1 MNHEY and CDR2 SVGAGI come from the germline V gene. CDR3 protein: CASSSLTSLLAGEQYF. For the CDR3, the DNA is TGTGCCAGCAGTTCTCTGACCAGTCTCCTCGCGGGAGAGCAGTACTTC.

V gene TRBV6-1 combines with J gene TRBJ1-3; no reliable D call. Between the trimmed V and J ends, which lost 2 bases and 0 bases, there was a span of 2 bases. CDR1 MNHNS and CDR2 SASEGT come from the germline V gene. The CDR3 length is 13 residues. The CDR3 DNA is TGTGCCAGCAGTGAACACTCTGGAAACACCATATATTTT. Translation: CASSEHSGNTIYF.

The V gene is TRBV18, the J gene TRBJ1-4, with no clear D. The germline CDR1 and CDR2 sequences are KGHSH and LQKENI. This CDR3 comprises 13 residues. The V and J ends lost 2 bases and 8 bases respectively, with 9 bases between them. In DNA, the CDR3 is TGTGCCAGCTCACCAGCTCATCTAGAAAAACTGTTTTTT. Amino acid sequence: CASSPAHLEKLFF.

This clone occurred a few times. This rearrangement joins TRBV7-6 to TRBJ2-1, with a possible D match to TRBD2 (5 bases). CDR3 size: 14 residues. V lost 5 bases and J lost 7, with 15 bases in between. Germline loops: CDR1 SGHVS, CDR2 FNYEAQ. CDR3 amino acids: CASSPSWLANEQFF. CDR3 in DNA: TGTGCCAGCAGCCCCTCGTGGTTAGCGAATGAGCAGTTCTTC.

In its sample, this clone was seen once. The chain is built from TRBV7-2 and TRBJ2-1; D gene unclear. V dropped 0 bases and J dropped 2 bases, with 2 bases sitting between them. The CDR3 is 13 residues long. The V gene's germline CDR1 is SGHTA and CDR2 FQGNSA. The DNA of the CDR3 is TGTGCCAGCAGCTTAGCCACCTACAATGAGCAGTTCTTC. Translated, it gives CASSLATYNEQFF.

The rearrangement uses TRBV7-9 and TRBJ2-5, with 12 nucleotides matching TRBD2. Germline V gene sequence: CDR1 SEHNR, CDR2 FQNEAQ (reference sequence). This CDR3 has 15 amino acids. Trimming cost V 5 bases and J 7 bases; bases outside gene matches: 8. The chain's CDR3 is CASSLLAGGPGTQYF. As DNA, the CDR3 is TGTGCCAGCAGCCTCCTAGCGGGGGGGCCGGGGACCCAGTACTTC.